A selection of T cell receptor beta chains follows, all from one sample in a study of blood T cell repertoires in COVID-19. Sequencing used immunoSEQ multiplex PCR; TCRdb keeps in-frame clones, though not all of them. This repertoire shows fewer than 300,000 clones, over 75% found once; its top ten account for more than 9%. Sequencing used peripheral blood. These receptors were collected from a man aged 45-65 years with COVID-19, enrolled during active disease. Each CDR3 is given with its conserved first and last residue. Where a row states a size, it is once, few, many or the class of an expanded clone; other rows omit it.

abundance: NA; v_gene: TRBV6-1; j_gene: TRBJ1-1; CDR3aa: CASSQAGVNTEAFF
abundance: NA; v_gene: TRBV4-1; j_gene: TRBJ2-7; CDR3aa: CASSHYGGGLMYEQYF
abundance: NA; v_gene: TRBV9; j_gene: TRBJ2-3; CDR3aa: CASSVGAGETDTQYF
abundance: NA; v_gene: TRBV25-1; j_gene: TRBJ2-5; CDR3aa: CASHTLAGVETQYF
abundance: once; v_gene: TRBV7-2; j_gene: TRBJ2-1; CDR3aa: CASSLFSVGLVDLYEQFF
abundance: NA; v_gene: TRBV7-9; j_gene: TRBJ2-3; CDR3aa: CASSPLAGSSTDTQYF
abundance: NA; v_gene: TRBV19; j_gene: TRBJ2-5; CDR3aa: CASSTYRGLGETQYF
abundance: NA; v_gene: TRBV7-9; j_gene: TRBJ2-3; CDR3aa: CASSGQGFTDTQYF
abundance: NA; v_gene: TRBV7-9; j_gene: TRBJ2-5; CDR3aa: CASSSGHGSETQYF
abundance: NA; v_gene: TRBV19; j_gene: TRBJ2-5; CDR3aa: CASSIEPGLPQTQYF
abundance: once; v_gene: TRBV9; j_gene: TRBJ1-6; CDR3aa: CASSEQGYNSPLHF
abundance: NA; v_gene: TRBV7-3; j_gene: TRBJ2-3; CDR3aa: CASSSPGGDTQYF
abundance: NA; v_gene: TRBV3-1/TRBV3-2; j_gene: TRBJ2-7; CDR3aa: CASSQEQNIAYEQYF
abundance: NA; v_gene: TRBV5-4; j_gene: TRBJ2-6; CDR3aa: CASSMTGSGANVLTF
abundance: NA; v_gene: TRBV11-3; j_gene: TRBJ1-2; CDR3aa: CASSSVPQGNNYGYTF
abundance: NA; v_gene: TRBV24-1; j_gene: TRBJ2-2; CDR3aa: CATSDQLGTGYGGELFF
abundance: NA; v_gene: TRBV5-1; j_gene: TRBJ2-5; CDR3aa: CASSLAPAGEETQYF
abundance: NA; v_gene: TRBV24-1; j_gene: TRBJ2-3; CDR3aa: CATSDPAADTDTQYF
abundance: NA; v_gene: TRBV5-4; j_gene: TRBJ2-5; CDR3aa: CASSLTSGRTGQETQYF
abundance: NA; v_gene: TRBV6-6; j_gene: TRBJ1-3; CDR3aa: CASRIQGSGNTIYF
abundance: NA; v_gene: TRBV11-1; j_gene: TRBJ2-2; CDR3aa: CASSFTGRNTGELFF
abundance: NA; v_gene: TRBV7-4; j_gene: TRBJ1-3; CDR3aa: CASSHPDRETSYTIYF
abundance: NA; v_gene: TRBV18; j_gene: TRBJ2-2; CDR3aa: CASSPQGNTGELFF
abundance: NA; v_gene: TRBV30; j_gene: TRBJ2-7; CDR3aa: CAFTGTGIGEQYF
abundance: NA; v_gene: TRBV2; j_gene: TRBJ2-1; CDR3aa: CASRFSSGLHNEQFF
abundance: NA; v_gene: TRBV4-3; j_gene: TRBJ1-5; CDR3aa: CASSQDRRPNQPQHF
abundance: NA; v_gene: TRBV6-5; j_gene: TRBJ2-3; CDR3aa: CASSYLGTDTDTQYF
abundance: NA; v_gene: TRBV6-6; j_gene: TRBJ2-1; CDR3aa: CASSYSRPDNEQFF
abundance: NA; v_gene: TRBV9; j_gene: TRBJ2-1; CDR3aa: CASSVVAGVVNEQFF